The next 22 T cell receptor beta chains were all read from a single sample in a study of blood T cell repertoires in COVID-19. Only in-frame clones appear in the TCRdb table, and some are missing; sequencing was by immunoSEQ multiplex PCR. There are about 80,000 clones in the sample; over 75% occur only once, and more than 10% lies in the top ten. The sequenced sample consisted of peripheral blood. The receptor set was obtained from a man of 80 years or more with acute or convalescent COVID-19.

The genes are TRBV3-1 (or the pseudogene TRBV3-2) and TRBJ1-3, with D possibly being TRBD1 (6 bases). The CDR3 is 16 residues long. CDR1 is LGHDT, CDR2 YNNKEL, per germline (reference sequence). V was trimmed by 3 bases and J by 0 bases, leaving 12 bases between them. CDR3 residues: CASSHAGGSSGNTIYF. The CDR3 nucleotides are TGTGCCAGCAGCCACGCGGGGGGCAGCTCTGGAAACACCATATATTTT.

This chain links TRBV6-1 with TRBJ1-1; no definite D call. The CDR3 is made up of 13 amino acids. Germline lookup yields CDR1 MNHNS and CDR2 SASEGT. V lost 2 bases, J lost 3 bases, and 7 bases lay in between. DNA for the CDR3: TGTGCCAGCAGTGAAACTGATGACACTGAAGCTTTCTTT. Its protein is CASSETDDTEAFF.

Here the CDR3 reads CGSAADPANEQYF. The CDR3 bases are TGTGGGAGTGCAGCGGACCCCGCTAACGAGCAGTACTTC. This chain connects TRBV19 to TRBJ2-7, with D possibly TRBD2 on 5 matching bases. CDR3 size: 13 residues. Germline loops: CDR1 LNHDA, CDR2 SQIVND (reference sequence).

This clone was counted only a few times. This chain uses TRBV4-1 with TRBJ1-1; 7 bases agree with TRBD1. V gave up 3 bases and J gave up 6 bases; unmatched junction bases: 16. Germline V CDR1 and CDR2: MGHRA, YSYEKL. CDR3 length: 17 residues. The CDR3 nucleotides read TGCGCCAGCAGCCAGGCTAATTTCATAGGGGGCTCGGCTGAAGCTTTCTTT. As protein: CASSQANFIGGSAEAFF.

V gene TRBV6-2 or TRBV6-3 combines with J gene TRBJ2-1; 9 bases line up with TRBD2. Losses at the gene ends were 4 bases for V and 9 bases for J; bases not matched to a gene: 7. Germline CDR1 and CDR2: MNHEY and SVGEGT. The CDR3 has 14 residues. CDR3 DNA: TGTGCCAGCAGTTTTTTAGCGGGGGTGGGTGAGCAGTTCTTC. Translated: CASSFLAGVGEQFF.

The CDR3 reads CASSSPRRSYEQYF. In DNA, the CDR3 is TGTGCCAGCAGTTCGCCCAGGCGTTCCTACGAGCAGTACTTC. The rearrangement uses TRBV6-5 and TRBJ2-7; D remains ambiguous. This CDR3 is built from 14 residues. V gave up 4 bases and J gave up 1 base, with 11 bases separating them. Germline V gene data show CDR1 as MNHEY and CDR2 as SVGAGI.

The chain combines TRBV5-1 with TRBJ2-2; D is perhaps TRBD1 (5 bases). Trimming removed 2 bases from V and 3 bases from J, with 11 bases in between. The CDR3 covers 15 residues. The germline V gene has CDR1 SGHRS and CDR2 YFSETQ. This chain's CDR3 is CASSLVDRDTGELFF. The CDR3 DNA sequence: TGCGCCAGCAGCTTAGTCGACAGAGACACCGGGGAGCTGTTTTTT.

Regarding this clone: Here the CDR3 omits its conserved ending phenylalanine or tryptophan, so a read error is the likely source. No DNA is shown, since the ends of the CDR3 on it are uncertain; the CDR3 is the one TCRdb lists. The gene calls are TRBV7-3 and TRBJ2-4; the DNA was not compared with TRBD1, the D call given in the table. The CDR3 numbers 13 amino acids, ends counted. The V gene's germline CDR1 is SGHTA and CDR2 FQGTGA. The CDR3: CASSLTPGQGVSY.

On this clone itself: In the same sample, other DNA sequences code for this CDR3. The chain combines TRBV12-3 or TRBV12-4 with TRBJ1-2, with TRBD1 matching 9 bases. The CDR3 totals 13 residues. V was clipped by 1 base and J by 6 bases; unmatched bases: 0. The CDR3 loop is CASSLDRGHGYTF. CDR3 nucleotide sequence: TGTGCCAGCAGTTTAGACAGGGGGCATGGCTACACCTTC.

This chain connects TRBV7-9 to TRBJ1-1; 7 nucleotides match TRBD1. Germline CDR1 is SEHNR and CDR2 is FQNEAQ (reference sequence). Trimming took 4 bases from V and 6 from J; bases not matched to a gene: 8. This CDR3 is 14 amino acids long. CDR3 sequence reads: CASSSTDRVSEAFF. CDR3 coding DNA: TGTGCCAGCAGCTCAACAGACAGGGTCTCTGAAGCTTTCTTT.

This clone has a count of ten or more. This sequence joins TRBV2 and TRBJ2-7; a weak D match, TRBD1 (5 bases). V gave up 4 bases and J gave up 6 bases, with 7 bases separating them. CDR1 is SNHLY, CDR2 FYNNEI, per germline. This CDR3 comprises 11 residues. The CDR3 loop is CASSGRVEQYF. The CDR3 DNA is TGTGCCAGCAGTGGCAGGGTCGAGCAGTACTTC.

V is TRBV19 and J is TRBJ1-2; maybe TRBD1 (6 bases). Per the germline V gene, CDR1 is LNHDA and CDR2 is SQIVND (reference sequence). The ends were cut back, 6 bases at V and 6 bases at J, with 14 bases in the middle. CDR3 length: 13 residues. The CDR3 nucleotides read TGTGCCAGTAGCGATCAGGGGAGTAATGGCTACACCTTC. Its translation: CASSDQGSNGYTF. The full variable domain, its missing parts supplied by reference TRBV19 and TRBJ1-2, is DGGITQSPKYLFRKEGQNVTLSCEQNLNHDAMYWYRQDPGQGLRLIYYSQIVNDFQKGDIAEGYSVSREKKESFPLTVTSAQKNPTAFYLCASSDQGSNGYTFGSGTRLTVV.

This rearrangement joins TRBV5-1 to TRBJ2-5; 7 bases fit TRBD1. The CDR3 spans 15 residues. V shed 4 bases, J shed 5 bases, and the junction held 11 bases outside the gene matches. Germline CDR1 reads SGHRS; CDR2 reads YFSETQ. DNA for the CDR3: TGCGCCAGCAGCCCGGGCACAGGGGCGCCCGAGACCCAGTACTTC. Translation gives CASSPGTGAPETQYF. The complete variable domain, with remaining parts taken from reference TRBV5-1 and TRBJ2-5, reads KAGVTQTPRYLIKTRGQQVTLSCSPISGHRSVSWYQQTPGQGLQFLFEYFSETQRNKGNFPGRFSGRQFSNSRSEMNVSTLELGDSALYLCASSPGTGAPETQYFGPGTRLLVL.

The chain employs TRBV6-5 and TRBJ1-2; the match to TRBD1 covers 9 bases. V was clipped by 6 bases and J by 0 bases; unmatched bases: 2. The CDR3 totals 14 residues. Germline CDR1 reads MNHEY; CDR2 reads SVGAGI. In DNA form, the CDR3 reads TGTGCCAGCAGCCGGGACAGGGCTAACTATGGCTACACCTTC. Protein: CASSRDRANYGYTF.

Details on this clone: The germline gene is not matched at one end of the junction; a read error may be the cause. The chain has TRBV7-7 and TRBJ2-1, with D possibly TRBD2 on 6 matching bases. Germline V gene lookup returns CDR1 SSHAT and CDR2 FNYEAQ (reference sequence). The CDR3 has 15 residues. The CDR3 spells CASSDTSMAYNEQFF. In DNA, the CDR3 is TGTGCTAGCAGCGACACTAGCATGGCCTACAATGAGCAGTTCTTC.

This clone was recorded only once. The V call is TRBV7-2, the J call TRBJ2-5; 8 bases are a match to TRBD2. This CDR3 is 14 amino acids long. The V gene's germline CDR1 is SGHTA and CDR2 FQGNSA. The V gene end was trimmed by 2 bases and the J gene end by 4 bases; junction bases not matched to a gene: 3. This CDR3 reads CASSLTRGGETQYF. The CDR3 DNA sequence: TGTGCCAGCAGCTTAACTCGGGGGGGAGAGACCCAGTACTTC. Full variable domain (remainder filled in from reference TRBV7-2 and TRBJ2-5): GAGVSQSPSNKVTEKGKDVELRCDPISGHTALYWYRQSLGQGLEFLIYFQGNSAPDKSGLPSDRFSAERTGGSVSTLTIQRTQQEDSAVYLCASSLTRGGETQYFGPGTRLLVL.

CDR3 bases: TGTGCCAGCTCACCACTGGGACAGCACACCGGGGAGCTGTTTTTT. Translation: CASSPLGQHTGELFF. The chain employs TRBV18 and TRBJ2-2; 7 bases agree with TRBD1. The CDR3 is 15 amino acids. V was pared by 1 base and J by 3 bases, with 2 bases of the junction left unmatched. Germline V gene lookup returns CDR1 KGHSH and CDR2 LQKENI. Complete variable domain (other parts from reference TRBV18 and TRBJ2-2): NAGVMQNPRHLVRRRGQEARLRCSPMKGHSHVYWYRQLPEEGLKFMVYLQKENIIDESGMPKERFSAEFPKEGPSILRIQQVVRGDSAAYFCASSPLGQHTGELFFGEGSRLTVL.

This chain links TRBV30 with TRBJ2-3; D gene uncertain. This CDR3 comprises 13 residues. The germline V and J ends were trimmed by 1 base and 2 bases, with 7 bases remaining between them. Germline CDR1 GTSNPN, CDR2 SVGIG (reference sequence). The CDR3 nucleotides are TGTGCCTGGAGTGAAGCGAACACAGATACGCAGTATTTT. Translating it yields CAWSEANTDTQYF.

The V and J genes are TRBV10-2 and TRBJ1-2; D uncertain. CDR1 and CDR2 (germline): WSHSY, SAAADI. CDR3 length equals 13 residues. V lost 10 bases and J lost 1, with 13 bases in between. CDR3 sequence reads: CATDSTDNYGYTF. CDR3 nucleotides: TGCGCCACCGACTCGACGGATAACTATGGCTACACCTTC.

The rearrangement uses TRBV11-2 and TRBJ1-3, with TRBD1 matching 10 bases. The germline gives CDR1 SGHAT, CDR2 FQNNGV. Losses at the gene ends were 5 bases for V and 0 bases for J; bases not matched to a gene: 7. The CDR3 covers 17 residues. This CDR3 is CASSQVRTGGSGNTIYF. The CDR3 nucleotides are TGTGCCAGCAGCCAGGTTCGGACAGGGGGCTCTGGAAACACCATATATTTT.

The chain is built from TRBV29-1 and TRBJ1-4; no firm D call. CDR1 and CDR2 (germline): SQVTM, ANQGSEA. V was pared by 4 bases and J by 8 bases, with 11 bases between. The CDR3 contains 12 residues. CDR3: CSVGQDREKLFF. In nucleotides, the CDR3 is TGCAGCGTTGGCCAGGATAGGGAAAAACTGTTTTTT.

The chain recombines TRBV3-1 (or the pseudogene TRBV3-2) with TRBJ1-2; 8 bases align to TRBD1. The CDR3 has 13 residues. Germline trimming cut 4 bases from V and 3 bases from J; bases unmatched to any gene: 1. In germline, CDR1 is LGHDT, CDR2 YNNKEL (reference sequence). CDR3 loop: CASSLTGDYGYTF. DNA for the CDR3: TGTGCCAGCAGCCTGACAGGGGACTATGGCTACACCTTC.